The 17 T cell receptor beta chains given below trace back to one sample, sequenced in a study of T cell responses to AZD1222 COVID-19 vaccine. Sequencing was performed with immunoSEQ multiplex PCR; in TCRdb, only in-frame clones are kept and a portion is missing. The data hold fewer than 180,000 clones, with roughly nine tenths observed a single time. Specimen: peripheral blood, collected 28 days after the second AZD1222 dose. The receptor set was obtained from an adult who received the AZD1222 COVID-19 vaccine.

The chain uses TRBV11-2 and TRBJ1-4; 7 bases fit TRBD1. Germline values: CDR1 SGHAT, CDR2 FQNNGV. The CDR3 runs to 14 residues. V was pared by 5 bases and J by 4 bases, with 4 bases of the junction left unmatched. The CDR3 region has the DNA TGTGCCAGCAGCCAGGGACAGAGTAATGAAAAACTGTTTTTT. Its translation: CASSQGQSNEKLFF.

The chain recombines TRBV27 with TRBJ2-5, with TRBD2 matching 8 bases. Germline V gene data show CDR1 as MNHEY and CDR2 as SMNVEV (reference sequence). The CDR3 loop spans 15 amino acids. V trimming: 4 bases; J trimming: 2 bases; junction bases outside the gene matches: 6. Here the CDR3 DNA reads TGTGCCAGCAGTTCCCTCGGGGGGGGGCAAGAGACCCAGTACTTC. This gives the protein CASSSLGGGQETQYF.

CDR3 amino acids: CASSYGDREGLVETQYF. CDR3 coding DNA: TGTGCCAGCAGTTATGGGGACCGGGAGGGCCTTGTGGAGACCCAGTACTTC. This rearrangement joins TRBV6-2 or TRBV6-3 to TRBJ2-5, with 8 bases aligning to TRBD2. CDR3 length equals 17 residues. The germline CDR1 and CDR2 sequences are MNHEY and SVGEGT. The ends lost 3 bases at V and 5 bases at J; junction bases unmatched: 14.

The chain links TRBV4-2 to TRBJ2-1; 8 nucleotides align to TRBD2. Germline V gene data show CDR1 as LGHNA and CDR2 as YNFKEQ. CDR3 size: 15 residues. V shed 1 base, J shed 2 bases, and the junction held 1 base outside the gene matches. The CDR3: CASSQVAGPYNEQFF. CDR3 DNA sequence: TGTGCCAGCAGCCAAGTAGCGGGACCCTACAATGAGCAGTTCTTC.

Ten or more counts support this clone. At the DNA level, this CDR3 is encoded by other sequences in the same sample as well. This chain joins TRBV18 and TRBJ2-5; TRBD2 agrees at 11 bases. The CDR3 runs to 14 residues. CDR1 is KGHSH and CDR2 is LQKENI in the germline V gene. Germline trimming cut 3 bases from V and 4 bases from J; bases unmatched to any gene: 1. CDR3 sequence: CASSPGLAGETQYF. CDR3 nucleotide sequence: TGTGCCAGCTCACCCGGACTAGCGGGAGAGACCCAGTACTTC.

The rearrangement links TRBV7-9 to TRBJ2-3; TRBD2 aligns across 7 bases. Germline CDR1 SEHNR, CDR2 FQNEAQ (reference sequence). The CDR3 consists of 17 residues. After removal of 1 base from V and 4 bases from J, the junction contained 11 bases not matched to a gene. The CDR3 protein is CASSLVASGRRADTQYF. The CDR3 DNA sequence: TGTGCCAGCAGCTTAGTTGCTAGCGGAAGGCGTGCAGATACGCAGTATTTT.

The chain uses TRBV18 and TRBJ1-3; no clear D. The CDR3 contains 15 residues. Germline V gene data show CDR1 as KGHSH and CDR2 as LQKENI. The V end was cut by 1 base, the J end by 0 bases, with 7 bases between. Here the CDR3 reads CASSPLTVSGNTIYF. The CDR3 nucleotides are TGTGCCAGCTCACCACTCACGGTCTCTGGAAACACCATATATTTT.

V and J are TRBV21-1 and TRBJ2-1; the D call TRBD2 from the table was never checked on the DNA. TRBV21-1 is designated a pseudogene. This CDR3 region has 16 residues. CDR3 DNA sequence: TGTGCCAGCAGGGGGCTAGCGGGAGGCCCCTGGGATGAGCAGTTCTTC. Protein sequence: CASRGLAGGPWDEQFF.

The rearrangement uses TRBV10-3 and TRBJ1-6; tentative D call: TRBD1 (5 bases). Trimming removed 9 bases at V and 5 bases at J, with 11 bases between. The CDR3 loop spans 13 amino acids. Germline V lookup: CDR1 ENHRY, CDR2 SYGVKD. The CDR3 region is CAIQGRDNSPLHF. The DNA of the CDR3 is TGTGCCATTCAGGGACGGGATAATTCACCCCTCCACTTT.

The rearrangement uses TRBV7-3 and TRBJ2-3; 11 nucleotides line up with TRBD2. This CDR3 contains 16 residues. V shed 5 bases and J 3 bases; nucleotides not matched to a gene: 7. The germline V gene encodes CDR1 SGHTA and CDR2 FQGTGA. The CDR3 nucleotides are TGTGCCAGCAGCCAGACCGGGACTAGCGGAACAGATACGCAGTATTTT. This sequence encodes CASSQTGTSGTDTQYF. Filled out from reference TRBV7-3 and TRBJ2-3, the complete variable domain reads GAGVSQTPSNKVTEKGKYVELRCDPISGHTALYWYRQSLGQGPEFLIYFQGTGAADDSGLPNDRFFAVRPEGSVSTLKIQRTERGDSAVYLCASSQTGTSGTDTQYFGPGTRLTVL.

This rearrangement joins TRBV24-1 to TRBJ2-7, with 7 bases that match TRBD2. This CDR3 spans 16 amino acids. CDR1 is KGHDR and CDR2 is SFDVKD in the germline V gene. Trimming took 0 bases from V and 0 from J; bases not matched to a gene: 4. CDR3 protein: CATSDLQGGSSYEQYF. For the CDR3, the DNA is TGTGCCACCAGTGATTTGCAGGGCGGGAGCTCCTACGAGCAGTACTTC.

The J gene is TRBJ1-2, the V gene TRBV5-1; D not resolved. Germline-derived CDR1 and CDR2 are SGHRS and YFSETQ. V was trimmed by 4 bases and J by 6 bases, leaving 16 bases between them. The CDR3 runs 14 residues. This chain's CDR3 is CASSTGTTTDGYTF. CDR3 in DNA: TGCGCCAGCAGCACTGGAACGACAACAGATGGCTACACCTTC.

The rearrangement joins TRBV10-3 to TRBJ2-5; 7 bases fit TRBD2. In germline, CDR1 is ENHRY, CDR2 SYGVKD. Trimming removed 0 bases from V and 2 bases from J; junction bases left unmatched: 0. The CDR3 consists of 14 residues. The CDR3 sequence is CAISESGGQETQYF. The CDR3 DNA sequence: TGTGCCATCAGTGAGTCGGGGGGGCAAGAGACCCAGTACTTC.

The V gene is TRBV28, the J gene TRBJ1-1; TRBD1 might be the D (5 bases). The V gene lost 3 bases and the J gene lost 1 base, with 9 bases spanning the gap. CDR3 length: 14 amino acids. Germline V gene data show CDR1 as MDHEN and CDR2 as SYDVKM. CDR3 in amino acids: CASSFLGQNTEAFF. In DNA form, the CDR3 reads TGTGCCAGCAGTTTCCTCGGACAGAACACTGAAGCTTTCTTT. The complete variable domain, with remaining parts taken from reference TRBV28 and TRBJ1-1, reads DVKVTQSSRYLVKRTGEKVFLECVQDMDHENMFWYRQDPGLGLRLIYFSYDVKMKEKGDIPEGYSVSREKKERFSLILESASTNQTSMYLCASSFLGQNTEAFFGQGTRLTVV.

The V gene is TRBV5-1, the J gene TRBJ1-1; no clear D gene. This CDR3 has 13 residues. Germline V gene lookup returns CDR1 SGHRS and CDR2 YFSETQ. Trimming stripped 1 base from V and 2 bases from J, with 6 bases between. This CDR3 reads CASSLFGNTEAFF. The CDR3 region has the DNA TGCGCCAGCAGCTTGTTTGGTAACACTGAAGCTTTCTTT.

J is TRBJ1-6 and V is TRBV5-3; D is unclear. TRBV5-3 carries the ORF label, with uncertain function. The CDR3 consists of 12 residues. The V end lost 0 bases, the J end lost 17 bases, and 12 bases lay between the germline ends. The CDR3 sequence: CARSLVPQIFHF. CDR3 coding DNA: TGTGCCAGAAGCTTGGTACCCCAAATCTTCCACTTT.

The chain joins TRBV7-8 to TRBJ2-7; 14 nucleotides line up with TRBD2. The V gene's germline CDR1 is SGHVS and CDR2 FQNEAQ. V lost 3 bases, J lost 5 bases, and 6 bases stayed unmatched. The CDR3 runs 16 residues. CDR3 sequence reads: CASSFLRGLAGDEQYF. As DNA, the CDR3 is TGTGCCAGCAGCTTCCTCAGGGGACTAGCGGGAGACGAGCAGTACTTC.